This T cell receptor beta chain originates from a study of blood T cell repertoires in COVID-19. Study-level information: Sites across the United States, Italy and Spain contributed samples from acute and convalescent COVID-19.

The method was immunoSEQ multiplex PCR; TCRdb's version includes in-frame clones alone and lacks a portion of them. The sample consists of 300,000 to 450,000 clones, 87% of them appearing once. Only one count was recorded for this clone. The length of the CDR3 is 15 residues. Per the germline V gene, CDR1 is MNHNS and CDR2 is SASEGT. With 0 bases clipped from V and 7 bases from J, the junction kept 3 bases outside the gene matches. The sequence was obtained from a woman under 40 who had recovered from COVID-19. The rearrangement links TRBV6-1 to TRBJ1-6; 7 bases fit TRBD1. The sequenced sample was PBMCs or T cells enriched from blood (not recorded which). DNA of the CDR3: TGTGCCAGCAGTGAAGCAGCAGGGGGAAATTCACCCCTCCACTTT. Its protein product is CASSEAAGGNSPLHF.